Listed below are T cell receptor beta chains from one sample, sequenced in a study of PD-1 blockade in classical Hodgkin lymphoma. TCRdb's copy holds only in-frame clones and misses some; the assay was immunoSEQ multiplex PCR. The sample includes 90,000 to 100,000 clones, about 88% of them seen just once. Sequences were derived from peripheral blood mononuclear cells (PBMCs), sampled before the second cycle of nivolumab. All receptors come from a human donor with classical Hodgkin lymphoma. CDR3s leave out the opening cysteine and the closing phenylalanine or tryptophan. Each record gives: V gene, clone size, J gene, CDR3 protein. A clone size is listed for some rows: how often the clone was seen (once, few, many), or a class if it is expanded.

>TRBV5-1|-|TRBJ2-3
ASAAGQGLNTDTQY
>TRBV10-1|-|TRBJ2-2
ASSPQKNTGELF
>TRBV11-2|-|TRBJ2-1
ASSLGLNNEQF
>TRBV7-9|-|TRBJ1-6
ASSLERRALH
>TRBV5-1|-|TRBJ1-1
ASSLGAEAF
>TRBV28|once|TRBJ2-7
ASQDGVRAYEQY
>TRBV7-6|-|TRBJ2-3
ASSLGDRGGTDTQY
>TRBV5-4|-|TRBJ2-3
ASSLGGAGTDTQY
>TRBV6-5|-|TRBJ1-2
ASSFRQGGYGYT
>TRBV4-2|-|TRBJ1-2
ASSPGTGGSYGYT
>TRBV7-9|-|TRBJ2-3
ASSPQEGGAADTQY
>TRBV18|-|TRBJ1-5
ASSPPGGNQPQH
>TRBV6-5|few|TRBJ2-7
ASSYNRGLSEQY
>TRBV11-2|-|TRBJ2-5
ASSSGTGLRETQY
>TRBV11-2|-|TRBJ2-7
ASRRTGVHEQY
>TRBV11-1|-|TRBJ2-7
ASSRGTDSYEQY
>TRBV19|once|TRBJ2-2
ASIRLPPTGELF
>TRBV30|-|TRBJ1-2
AWKPGDAVNYGYT
>TRBV27|-|TRBJ1-2
ATRQGISGYT
>TRBV4-2|once|TRBJ2-1
ASSQDRPEEQF
>TRBV7-2|few|TRBJ2-2
ASSLGGLLGAGELF
>TRBV6-1|-|TRBJ2-1
ASRRPNSYNEQF
>TRBV28|-|TRBJ2-7
ASSFKGWRGWTRGEQY
>TRBV7-8|-|TRBJ2-5
ASAPTTLQETQY
>TRBV19|-|TRBJ2-1
ASSRTGTGRSNEQF
>TRBV15|-|TRBJ1-5
ATSRELDSLNQPQH
>TRBV5-1|-|TRBJ2-2
ASSPGGPSGELF
>TRBV19|-|TRBJ1-4
ASTPLGGQGTEKLF
>TRBV2|-|TRBJ1-5
ASRGTGGGNQPQH
>TRBV9|-|TRBJ2-1
ASSGAGNYNEQF
>TRBV7-6|-|TRBJ2-1
ASSLPAGFSYNEQF
>TRBV19|-|TRBJ2-3
ASSIGLAGTDTQY
>TRBV30|-|TRBJ2-2
AWSYKLPGGTGELF
>TRBV28|-|TRBJ1-6
ASSLKARVLYSPLH
>TRBV7-9|-|TRBJ2-7
ASSPGTLYYEQY
>TRBV30|-|TRBJ2-7
AWRGGTSGIGVYEQY
>TRBV29-1|-|TRBJ2-7
SASRAGDGYEQY
>TRBV2|-|TRBJ2-7
ASSEGFYEQY
>TRBV5-1|-|TRBJ2-4
ASSLEWAGKNIQY
>TRBV7-6|once|TRBJ1-6
ASSLGAYNSPLH
>TRBV7-9|-|TRBJ2-5
ASSLRGGEETQY
>TRBV28|few|TRBJ1-5
ASRSTGGYQPQH
>TRBV11-3|-|TRBJ2-1
ASSRTGNEQF
>TRBV5-1|-|TRBJ2-6
ASSLAFGSGANVLT
>TRBV30|-|TRBJ2-1
AWSVGLGLNEQF
>TRBV6-1|-|TRBJ1-3
ASSEGLHHGAQGNTIY
>TRBV4-1|-|TRBJ2-2
ASSPKPTSVEDTGELF
>TRBV7-9|-|TRBJ1-1
ASSLNSGGTEAF
>TRBV5-6|-|TRBJ1-1
ASSFRGRGNTEAF